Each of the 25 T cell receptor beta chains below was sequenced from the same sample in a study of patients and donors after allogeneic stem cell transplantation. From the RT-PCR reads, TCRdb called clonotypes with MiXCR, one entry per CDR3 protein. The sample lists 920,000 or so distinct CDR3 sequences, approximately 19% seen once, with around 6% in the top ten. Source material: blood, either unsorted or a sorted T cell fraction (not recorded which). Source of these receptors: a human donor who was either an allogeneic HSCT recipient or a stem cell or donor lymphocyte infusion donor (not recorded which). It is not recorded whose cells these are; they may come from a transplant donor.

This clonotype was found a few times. Here the CDR3 reads CASSYRSGGLNYGYTF. DNA of the CDR3: TGTGCCAGCAGCTATAGGTCGGGGGGGTTAAACTATGGCTACACCTTC. V gene TRBV7-2 combines with J gene TRBJ1-2; D perhaps matches TRBD1 (5 bases). The CDR3 has 16 residues. The germline V and J ends were trimmed by 4 bases and 2 bases, with 17 bases remaining between them. Per germline, CDR1 SGHTA and CDR2 FQGNSA.

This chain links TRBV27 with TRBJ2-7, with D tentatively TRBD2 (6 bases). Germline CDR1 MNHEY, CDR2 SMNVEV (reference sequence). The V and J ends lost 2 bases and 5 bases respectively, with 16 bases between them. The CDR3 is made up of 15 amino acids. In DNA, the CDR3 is TGTGCCAGCAGTTTAGTTTGGATGGGAGGAAACGAGCAGTACTTC. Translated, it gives CASSLVWMGGNEQYF.

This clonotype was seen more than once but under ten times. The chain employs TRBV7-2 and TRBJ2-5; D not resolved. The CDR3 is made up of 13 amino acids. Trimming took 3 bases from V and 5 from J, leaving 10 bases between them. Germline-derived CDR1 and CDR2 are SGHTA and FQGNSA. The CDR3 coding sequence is TGTGCCAGCAGCTTCATTTCACGGGAGACCCAGTACTTC. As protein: CASSFISRETQYF.

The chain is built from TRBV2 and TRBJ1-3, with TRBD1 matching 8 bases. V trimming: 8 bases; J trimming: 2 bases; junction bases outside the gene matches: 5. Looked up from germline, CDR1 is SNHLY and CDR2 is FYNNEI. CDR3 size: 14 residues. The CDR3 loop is CASLPDRAGNTIYF. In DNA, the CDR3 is TGTGCCAGCCTACCGGACAGGGCTGGAAACACCATATATTTT.

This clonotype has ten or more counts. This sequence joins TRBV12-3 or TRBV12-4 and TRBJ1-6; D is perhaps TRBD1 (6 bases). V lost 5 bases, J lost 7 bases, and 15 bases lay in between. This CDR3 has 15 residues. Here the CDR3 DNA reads TGTGCCAGCAGTCCTCAAAGTACAGGGAATTCACCCCTCCACTTT. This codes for CASSPQSTGNSPLHF.

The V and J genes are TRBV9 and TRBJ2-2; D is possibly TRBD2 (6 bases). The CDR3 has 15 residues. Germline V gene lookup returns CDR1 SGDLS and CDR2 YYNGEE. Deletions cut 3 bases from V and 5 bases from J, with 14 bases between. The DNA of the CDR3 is TGTGCCAGCAGCGCCAGGGAGGCGTGGACCGGGGAGCTGTTTTTT. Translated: CASSAREAWTGELFF.

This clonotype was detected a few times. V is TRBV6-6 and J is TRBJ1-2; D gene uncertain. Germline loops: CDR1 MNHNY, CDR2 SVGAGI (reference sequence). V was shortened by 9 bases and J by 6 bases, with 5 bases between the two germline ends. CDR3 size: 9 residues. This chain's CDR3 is CASGHGYTF. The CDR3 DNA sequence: TGTGCCAGTGGCCATGGCTACACCTTC.

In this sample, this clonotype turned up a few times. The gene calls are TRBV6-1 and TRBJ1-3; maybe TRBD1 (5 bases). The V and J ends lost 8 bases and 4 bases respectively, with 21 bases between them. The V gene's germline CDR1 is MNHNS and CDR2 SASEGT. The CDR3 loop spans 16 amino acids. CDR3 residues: CASADSTRVRGNTIYF. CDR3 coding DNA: TGTGCCAGCGCTGACAGTACAAGAGTAAGGGGAAACACCATATATTTT.

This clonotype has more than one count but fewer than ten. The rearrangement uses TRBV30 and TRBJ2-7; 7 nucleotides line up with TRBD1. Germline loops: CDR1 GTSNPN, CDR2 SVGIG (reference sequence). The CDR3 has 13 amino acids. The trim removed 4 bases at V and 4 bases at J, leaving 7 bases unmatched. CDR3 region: CAWNRGASYEQYF. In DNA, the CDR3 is TGTGCCTGGAACAGGGGCGCCAGTTACGAGCAGTACTTC.

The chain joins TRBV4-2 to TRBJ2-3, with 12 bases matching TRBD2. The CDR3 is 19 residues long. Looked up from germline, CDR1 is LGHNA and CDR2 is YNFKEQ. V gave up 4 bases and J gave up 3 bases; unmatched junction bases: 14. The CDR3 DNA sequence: TGTGCCAGCAGCCGGGCCTCTAGCGGGGGGGTTCCTAGGACAGATACGCAGTATTTT. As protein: CASSRASSGGVPRTDTQYF.

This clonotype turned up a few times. CDR3 region: CSASFRRFPYNEQFF. CDR3 sequence (DNA): TGCAGTGCTAGCTTTAGAAGGTTCCCCTACAATGAGCAGTTCTTC. The genes are TRBV20-1 and TRBJ2-1; D unclear. Trimming took 3 bases from V and 2 from J, leaving 14 bases between them. Germline CDR1 reads DFQATT; CDR2 reads SNEGSKA (reference sequence). This CDR3 contains 15 residues.

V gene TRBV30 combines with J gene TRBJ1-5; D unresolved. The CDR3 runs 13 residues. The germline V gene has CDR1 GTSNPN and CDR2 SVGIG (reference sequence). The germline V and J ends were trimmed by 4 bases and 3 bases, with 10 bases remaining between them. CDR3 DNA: TGTGCCTGGACTGACACCTTCAATCAGCCCCAGCATTTT. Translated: CAWTDTFNQPQHF.

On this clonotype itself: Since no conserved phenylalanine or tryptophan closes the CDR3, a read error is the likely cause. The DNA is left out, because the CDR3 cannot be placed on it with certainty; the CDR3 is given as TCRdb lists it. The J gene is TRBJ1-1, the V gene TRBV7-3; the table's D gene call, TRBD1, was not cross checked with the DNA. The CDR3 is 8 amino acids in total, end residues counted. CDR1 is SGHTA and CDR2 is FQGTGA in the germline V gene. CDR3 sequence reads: CASSLAGG.

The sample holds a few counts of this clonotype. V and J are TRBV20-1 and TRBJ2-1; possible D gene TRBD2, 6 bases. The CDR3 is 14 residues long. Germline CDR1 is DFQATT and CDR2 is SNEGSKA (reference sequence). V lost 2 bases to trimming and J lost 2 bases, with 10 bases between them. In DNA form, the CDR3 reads TGCAGTGCTAGATGGGGGGTCACCTACAATGAGCAGTTCTTC. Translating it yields CSARWGVTYNEQFF.

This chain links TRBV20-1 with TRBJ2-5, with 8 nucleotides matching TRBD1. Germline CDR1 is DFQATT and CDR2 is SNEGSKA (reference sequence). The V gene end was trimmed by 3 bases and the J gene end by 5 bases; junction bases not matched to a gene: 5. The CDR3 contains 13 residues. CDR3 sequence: CSARTDRVETQYF. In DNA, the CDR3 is TGCAGTGCTAGGACGGACAGGGTGGAGACCCAGTACTTC.

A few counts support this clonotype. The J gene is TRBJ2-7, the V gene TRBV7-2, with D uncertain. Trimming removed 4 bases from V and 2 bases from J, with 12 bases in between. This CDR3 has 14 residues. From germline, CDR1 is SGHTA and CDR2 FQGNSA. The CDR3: CASSSSTLPYEQYF. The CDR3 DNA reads TGTGCCAGCAGCTCCTCGACGTTACCCTACGAGCAGTACTTC.

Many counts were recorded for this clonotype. The CDR3 reads CASSVRGNQPQHF. DNA for the CDR3: TGTGCCAGCAGCGTCAGGGGAAATCAGCCCCAGCATTTT. The chain combines TRBV6-1 with TRBJ1-5, with a tentative D call TRBD1 (6 bases). Germline CDR1 and CDR2: MNHNS and SASEGT. V dropped 6 bases and J dropped 4 bases, with 10 bases sitting between them. This CDR3 comprises 13 residues.

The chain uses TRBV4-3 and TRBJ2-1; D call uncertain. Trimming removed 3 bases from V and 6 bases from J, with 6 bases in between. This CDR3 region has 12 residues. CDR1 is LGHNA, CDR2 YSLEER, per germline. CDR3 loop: CASSQFGNEQFF. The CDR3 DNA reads TGCGCCAGCAGCCAGTTTGGCAATGAGCAGTTCTTC.

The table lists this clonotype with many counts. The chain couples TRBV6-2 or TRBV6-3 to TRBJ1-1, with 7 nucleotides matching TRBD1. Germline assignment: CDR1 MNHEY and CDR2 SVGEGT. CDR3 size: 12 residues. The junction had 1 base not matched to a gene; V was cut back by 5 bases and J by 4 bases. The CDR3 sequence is CASSHRGTEAFF. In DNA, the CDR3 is TGTGCCAGCAGTCACAGGGGCACTGAAGCTTTCTTT.

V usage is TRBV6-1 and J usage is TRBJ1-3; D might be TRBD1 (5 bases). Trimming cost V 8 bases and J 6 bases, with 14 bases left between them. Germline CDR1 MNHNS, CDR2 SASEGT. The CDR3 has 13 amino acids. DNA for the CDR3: TGTGCCAGCTCCAGGGCAGGACCAAACACCATATATTTT. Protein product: CASSRAGPNTIYF.

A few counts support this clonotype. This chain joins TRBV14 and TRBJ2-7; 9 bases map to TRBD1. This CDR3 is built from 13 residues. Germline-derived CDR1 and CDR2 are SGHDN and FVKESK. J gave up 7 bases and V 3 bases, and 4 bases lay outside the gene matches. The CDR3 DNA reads TGTGCCAGCAGCCAGGACAGGGGAAGGGAGCAGTACTTC. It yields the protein CASSQDRGREQYF.

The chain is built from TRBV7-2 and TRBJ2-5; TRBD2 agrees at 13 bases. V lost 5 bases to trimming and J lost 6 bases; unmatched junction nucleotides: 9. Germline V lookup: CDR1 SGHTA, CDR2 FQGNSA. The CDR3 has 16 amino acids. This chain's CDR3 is CASSVGLAGLGKTQYF. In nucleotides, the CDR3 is TGTGCCAGCAGCGTGGGACTAGCGGGGTTGGGGAAGACCCAGTACTTC.

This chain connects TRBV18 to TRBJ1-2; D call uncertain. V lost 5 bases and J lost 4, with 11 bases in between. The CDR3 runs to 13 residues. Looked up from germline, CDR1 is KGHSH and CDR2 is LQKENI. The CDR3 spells CASSGEERYGYTF. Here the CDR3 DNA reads TGTGCCAGCTCAGGAGAGGAACGCTATGGCTACACCTTC.

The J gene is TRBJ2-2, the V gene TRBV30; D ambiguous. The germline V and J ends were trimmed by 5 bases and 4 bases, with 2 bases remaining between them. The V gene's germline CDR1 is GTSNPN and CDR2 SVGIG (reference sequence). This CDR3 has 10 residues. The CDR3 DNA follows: TGTGCCTGGGGCACCGGGGAGCTGTTTTTT. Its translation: CAWGTGELFF.

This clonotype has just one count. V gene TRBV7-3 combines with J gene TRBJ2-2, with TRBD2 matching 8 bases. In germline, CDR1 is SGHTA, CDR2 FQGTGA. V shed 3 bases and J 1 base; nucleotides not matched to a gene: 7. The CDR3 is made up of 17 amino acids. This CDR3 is CASSFAAGGRNTGELFF. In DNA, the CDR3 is TGTGCCAGCAGCTTTGCGGCGGGGGGCCGGAACACCGGGGAGCTGTTTTTT.